Reported below is one TCR beta chain. Its antigen is unknown. The sample comes from a study of OX40 agonist ivuxolimab in advanced cancers. Study-level background: Ivuxolimab, which patients received intravenously every 2 weeks, was dosed at 0.01 to 10 mg/kg. Those enrolled were approximately 78% male, with a mean age of approximately 60 years and ages from roughly 20 to 85. Earlier anti-PD-1, anti-PD-L1 or anti-CTLA-4 therapy was permitted; roughly 37% had received some. Points from the study as a whole: Clonal expansion from baseline to week 6 occurred in both CD4+ and CD8+ T cells.

TCRdb's table, derived via immunoSEQ multiplex PCR, lists solely in-frame clones and lacks some. The data show around 95,000 clones, with approximately 93% seen just once and 0.2% to 0.3% held by the top ten. Trimming cost V 4 bases and J 6 bases; bases outside gene matches: 12. This CDR3 comprises 15 residues. Germline V gene lookup returns CDR1 MDHEN and CDR2 SYDVKM. This TCR derives from an adult with an advanced solid tumor such as melanoma, head and neck, liver or kidney cancer. The chain employs TRBV28 and TRBJ2-7; 7 bases match TRBD2. The sequencing used CD4+ or CD8+ T cells sorted from blood, collected in a trial of the OX40 agonist ivuxolimab. CDR3 region: CASSSPRGWEGEQYF. The CDR3 coding sequence is TGTGCCAGCAGTTCCCCCCGGGGGTGGGAGGGCGAGCAGTACTTC.